The rows below give T cell receptor beta chains drawn from one sample of a study of T cells in Graves' hyperthyroidism and ophthalmopathy. In TCRdb, the multiplex PCR reads were re-called with MiXCR into one record per CDR3 protein. Among a few hundred thousand distinct CDR3 sequences listed, approximately 15% were seen once. The specimen sequenced was blood. The receptors shown here come from a woman between 18 and 30 years old with Graves' hyperthyroidism. Each CDR3 is given with its conserved first and last residue. The D gene is left open where the match is weak. The listing skips clone size in some rows; elsewhere it reads once, few, many or a size class.

D	length	size	J	V	DNA	CDR3
-	14	many	TRBJ1-6	TRBV2	TGTGCCAGCCACGAGATACAGGGACGGTCACCCCTCCACTTT	CASHEIQGRSPLHF
-	14	-	TRBJ1-2	TRBV12-5	TGTGCTAGTGCTGTTTCTTTGGGGGGCTATGGCTACACCTTC	CASAVSLGGYGYTF
-	16	many	TRBJ1-4	TRBV12-3/TRBV12-4	TGTGCCAGCCAGTTGGGGACTGCAACGCTGAATGAAAAACTGTTTTTT	CASQLGTATLNEKLFF
-	13	many	TRBJ1-1	TRBV11-2	TGTGCCAGCAGCTCACAAAACAGGCAGGAAGCTTTCTTT	CASSSQNRQEAFF
-	13	-	TRBJ1-1	TRBV4-1	TGCGCCAGCAGCCAAGATTGGTATACTGAAGCTTTCTTT	CASSQDWYTEAFF
TRBD2	18	few	TRBJ2-1	TRBV19	TGTGCCAGTACTCCTCGAGGGACTAGCGGGATTCGAATCTATGAGCAGTTCTTC	CASTPRGTSGIRIYEQFF
TRBD2	15	many	TRBJ2-5	TRBV9	TGTGCCAGCAGCGTAGTTACTAGCGGACAAGAGACCCAGTACTTC	CASSVVTSGQETQYF
-	12	many	TRBJ2-2	TRBV7-6	TGTGCCAGCAGCTCCGCCGGCGGGGAGCTGTTTTTT	CASSSAGGELFF
-	15	-	TRBJ1-4	TRBV12-3/TRBV12-4	TGTGCCAGCGGATTTTTCGGGACCGGCTATGAAAAACTGTTTTTT	CASGFFGTGYEKLFF
-	15	many	TRBJ2-3	TRBV5-6	TGTGCCAGCAGCTTGGAGTGGGAGGGGGAAGATACGCAGTATTTT	CASSLEWEGEDTQYF
-	14	many	TRBJ2-5	TRBV12-3/TRBV12-4	TGTGCCAGCAGTTGGGACCGCTCCCGAGAGACCCAGTACTTC	CASSWDRSRETQYF
-	13	few	TRBJ2-1	TRBV6-1	TGTGCCAGCAAGCTAGGGTTCTACAATGAGCAGTTCTTC	CASKLGFYNEQFF
TRBD2	16	-	TRBJ2-2	TRBV11-2	TGTGCCAGCAGCCCGCTAGCGGGAAGGGTAACCGGGGAGCTGTTTTTT	CASSPLAGRVTGELFF
TRBD2	16	many	TRBJ2-3	TRBV24-1	TGTGCCTCCCGGCCGTCAGATAGCGGGGGACCAGATACGCAGTATTTT	CASRPSDSGGPDTQYF
-	15	many	TRBJ2-1	TRBV5-1	TGCGCCAGCAGCTTGGTAGGGGGAGGGCCATATGAGCAGTTCTTC	CASSLVGGGPYEQFF
TRBD1	13	-	TRBJ1-2	TRBV12-3/TRBV12-4	TGTGCCAGCAGTTCGGTACAGGGGGTTGGCTACACCTTC	CASSSVQGVGYTF
-	15	many	TRBJ2-1	TRBV6-1	TGTGCCAGCAGGAGGGGGGACATCTACTACAATGAGCAGTTCTTC	CASRRGDIYYNEQFF
-	14	-	TRBJ1-5	TRBV6-2/TRBV6-3	TGTGCCACCTTACCCGAAAGCGGCAATCAGCCCCAGCATTTT	CATLPESGNQPQHF
-	13	many	TRBJ1-1	TRBV30	TGTGCCTGGAGTGTAGCCGGAAACACTGAAGCTTTCTTT	CAWSVAGNTEAFF
TRBD2	17	many	TRBJ2-3	TRBV19	TGTGCCAGTAGTGGCCGACTAGCCGGAGCGGGTACAGATACGCAGTATTTT	CASSGRLAGAGTDTQYF
TRBD2	16	many	TRBJ2-2	TRBV6-6	TGTGCCAGCAGTTACCCCAGCGGGAGGGACACCGGGGAGCTGTTTTTT	CASSYPSGRDTGELFF
TRBD1	17	many	TRBJ1-5	TRBV3-1	TGTGCCAGCAGCCCGGGATCGAGACAGGGGGTTAAGCAGCCCCAGCATTTT	CASSPGSRQGVKQPQHF
-	16	-	TRBJ2-2	TRBV4-1	TGCGCCAGCAGCCACCCCAGACAGGTCAACACCGGGGAGCTGTTTTTT	CASSHPRQVNTGELFF
-	13	many	TRBJ2-4	TRBV5-4	TGTGCCAGCAGCTTGCAGCTCATAAACATTCAGTACTTC	CASSLQLINIQYF
TRBD2	14	few	TRBJ2-1	TRBV20-1	TGCAGTGCTGCCATAGCGGGGAGGGCCAATGAGCAGTTCTTC	CSAAIAGRANEQFF
-	14	-	TRBJ1-1	TRBV4-1	TGCGCCAGCAGCCAAGATAGGGGGGCCCCTGAAGCTTTCTTT	CASSQDRGAPEAFF
-	17	few	TRBJ2-1	TRBV12-5	TGTGCTAGTGGTTTACAGGGGGGGTTTTTGGCGGTGAATGAGCAGTTCTTC	CASGLQGGFLAVNEQFF
TRBD1	18	many	TRBJ2-1	TRBV7-3	TGTGCCAGCAGCCAACAAATACCGGGACAGGGGGTTGCGGATGAGCAGTTCTTC	CASSQQIPGQGVADEQFF
-	15	few	TRBJ1-2	TRBV18	TGTGCCAGCTCGCCCTTAAGAGGGAGGGATATTGGCTACACCTTC	CASSPLRGRDIGYTF
-	14	many	TRBJ2-7	TRBV5-1	TGCGCCAGCAGCTTAAGTTGGCAGGACTACGAGCAGTACTTC	CASSLSWQDYEQYF
TRBD2	15	many	TRBJ2-7	TRBV11-3	TGTGCCAGCAGCGGCAGGGCCAGCGGGGGCTACGAGCAGTACTTC	CASSGRASGGYEQYF
-	16	many	TRBJ2-3	TRBV7-6	TGTGCCAGCACCCTTCTCGAGGGCGAAAGCACAGATACGCAGTATTTT	CASTLLEGESTDTQYF
TRBD2	16	many	TRBJ2-7	TRBV5-1	TGCGCCAGCAGCTTGGCCTACGGGAGGGAAACCTACGAGCAGTACTTC	CASSLAYGRETYEQYF
-	14	few	TRBJ2-7	TRBV7-9	TGTGCCAGCAGCTTAGACCCCCACTCCTACGAGCAGTACTTC	CASSLDPHSYEQYF
TRBD1	18	many	TRBJ1-1	TRBV28	TGTGCCAGCAAGACAGGGGCTAAGGGGTGGGTGTTGGCCACTGAAGCTTTCTTT	CASKTGAKGWVLATEAFF